These T cell receptor beta chains were read from a single sample in a study of control samples from healthy donors and cancer patients. Data came from immunoSEQ multiplex PCR; TCRdb stores just in-frame clones and leaves some out. This table holds around 86,000 clones, 80% to 90% found once. Material for sequencing was PBMCs. The receptors shown here come from a woman in her sixties or seventies with head and neck cancer. Each CDR3 is given with its conserved first and last residue. D genes are given only for firm matches. The size of a clone is reported for some rows only, either as once, few or many, or as a class for expanded clones.

j_call clone_size d_call v_call cdr3_nt cdr3_aa
TRBJ1-4 . TRBD1 TRBV5-5 TGTGCCAGCGGCATTCAGGACAGGGGGGAAAAACTGTTTTTT CASGIQDRGEKLFF
TRBJ2-1 . . TRBV4-1 TGCGCCAGCAGCCAAGATATTCTGGTTGTGTCCTCCTACAATGAGCAGTTCTTC CASSQDILVVSSYNEQFF
TRBJ2-1 . . TRBV28 TGTGCCAGCAGTAGAAGACTTCCGGGAACCTACAATGAGCAGTTCTTC CASSRRLPGTYNEQFF
TRBJ2-1 . . TRBV5-4 TGTGCCAGCAGCCGGGACAACTACAATGAGCAGTTCTTC CASSRDNYNEQFF
TRBJ2-7 . TRBD1 TRBV27 TGTGCCAGCAGTGAGACAGGGCGCTGGTACTTC CASSETGRWYF
TRBJ2-7 once TRBD2 TRBV25-1 TGTGCCAGCAGTTGGGGAGGGAAGTACGAGCAGTACTTC CASSWGGKYEQYF
TRBJ2-1 . . TRBV24-1 TGTGCCACCAGTGATTTGGGTAGCGGAAACAATGAGCAGTTCTTC CATSDLGSGNNEQFF
TRBJ2-1 once TRBD2 TRBV18 TGTGCCAGCTCACCGACTAGCGTGTACAATGAGCAGTTCTTC CASSPTSVYNEQFF
TRBJ2-3 . TRBD2 TRBV7-9 TGTGCCAGCAGCTTAGGTCTGATAGCGGGAGTGTCAGATACGCAGTATTTT CASSLGLIAGVSDTQYF
TRBJ2-5 . . TRBV29-1 TGCAGCGTTGATGACAGGGAGACCCAGTACTTC CSVDDRETQYF
TRBJ2-1 . TRBD1 TRBV5-1 TGCGCCAGCAGCGACAGGGCGTACAATGAGCAGTTCTTC CASSDRAYNEQFF
TRBJ1-5 . TRBD1 TRBV5-8 TGTGCCAGCAGCTATGGGGACAGACTGAATCAGCCCCAGCATTTT CASSYGDRLNQPQHF
TRBJ2-7 . . TRBV3-1/TRBV3-2 TGTGCCAGCAGCCAAGAGGGGTACGAGCAGTACTTC CASSQEGYEQYF
TRBJ1-1 . . TRBV29-1 TGCAGCGTCCTGCTTGCGGAAGCTTTCTTT CSVLLAEAFF
TRBJ2-1 . . TRBV19 TGTGCCAGTATTACCATGGAGGGCTCCTACAATGAGCAGTTCTTC CASITMEGSYNEQFF
TRBJ2-3 once TRBD2 TRBV7-2 TGTGCCAGCAGCTCCCTAGCGGGAGCTCCAGATACGCAGTATTTT CASSSLAGAPDTQYF
TRBJ1-6 . TRBD1 TRBV30 TGTGCCTGGAGTACGGGACAGAGCTCCTATAATTCACCCCTCCACTTT CAWSTGQSSYNSPLHF
TRBJ2-7 . . TRBV29-1 TGCAGCGTTCGGGTGAACTCCTACGAGCAGTACTTC CSVRVNSYEQYF
TRBJ1-4 . TRBD1 TRBV5-1 TGCGCCAGCAGCTTGGAGTCCGGACAGGAAGGAAAACTGTTTTTT CASSLESGQEGKLFF
TRBJ2-1 . TRBD2 TRBV7-8 TGTGCCAGCAGTTCACGGTTCGGGAGGGCCAGAGGGGAGCAGTTCTTC CASSSRFGRARGEQFF
TRBJ2-7 . . TRBV6-5 TGTGCCAGCAGTAAGACAGCCTACGAGCAGTACTTC CASSKTAYEQYF
TRBJ1-1 . . TRBV30 TGTGCCTGGAGTAAAACAGGAATTCACACTGAAGCTTTCTTT CAWSKTGIHTEAFF
TRBJ2-4 . . TRBV7-2 TGTGCCAGCAGCTTAGCGGGAGAAAACATTCAGTACTTC CASSLAGENIQYF
TRBJ2-1 . . TRBV5-6 TGTGCCAGCAGAATCAAAGCGGAAGGTTCCTACAATGAGCAGTTCTTC CASRIKAEGSYNEQFF
TRBJ2-3 . TRBD2 TRBV6-5 TGTGCCAGCAGCCCGGAGCGGGACTCCCTCCAGTATTTT CASSPERDSLQYF